The clone carrying this T cell receptor beta chain was seen only once. Among the patients, none had received any treatment before thyroid surgery. Per the authors' pipeline: For papillary thyroid cancer, a distant-metastasis classifier was constructed from CDR3 differences observed across clinicopathological groups. MiXCR was used by TCRdb to re-call the PCR reads. The V and J calls, along with clone size, are taken from TCRdb and not from the paper's own processing. The sample records 91,000 or so clones, about 13% being singletons. The entry originates in a study of metastatic and nonmetastatic thyroid tumors. Study-level information: Across peripheral blood and tumor or nodule tissue samples taken from malignant and benign thyroid patients, the repertoires were compared with one another.

The CDR3 loop spans 15 amino acids. V trimming: 7 bases; J trimming: 3 bases; junction bases outside the gene matches: 5. The V gene's germline CDR1 is SGHTA and CDR2 FQGNSA. The rearrangement joins TRBV7-2 to TRBJ2-2; TRBD1 matches at 10 bases. The TCR sequence derives from a female donor with papillary thyroid cancer or a benign thyroid nodule (not recorded which). Some clones in this sample may be carry-over from other donors' samples. Input material: blood. As DNA, the CDR3 is TGTGCCAGCATCTTGGGACAGGGGTACACCGGGGAGCTGTTTTTT. This gives the protein CASILGQGYTGELFF.